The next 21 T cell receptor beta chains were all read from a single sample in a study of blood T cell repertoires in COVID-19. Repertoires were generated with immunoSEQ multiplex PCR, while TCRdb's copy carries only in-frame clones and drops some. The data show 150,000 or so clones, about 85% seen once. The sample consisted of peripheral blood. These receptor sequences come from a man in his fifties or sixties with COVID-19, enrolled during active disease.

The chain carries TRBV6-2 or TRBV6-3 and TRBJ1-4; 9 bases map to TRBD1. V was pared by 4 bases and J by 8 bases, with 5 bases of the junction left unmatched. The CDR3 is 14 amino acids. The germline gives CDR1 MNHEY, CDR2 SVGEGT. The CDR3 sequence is CASSSGTGIEKLFF. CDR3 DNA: TGTGCCAGCAGTTCCGGGACAGGGATCGAAAAACTGTTTTTT.

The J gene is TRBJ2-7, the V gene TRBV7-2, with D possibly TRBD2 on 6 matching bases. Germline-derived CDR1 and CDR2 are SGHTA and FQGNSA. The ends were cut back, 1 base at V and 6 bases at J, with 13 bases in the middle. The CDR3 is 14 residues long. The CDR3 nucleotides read TGTGCCAGCAGCTTAGAGGCTAGCGTTTCCGAGCAGTACTTC. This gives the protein CASSLEASVSEQYF. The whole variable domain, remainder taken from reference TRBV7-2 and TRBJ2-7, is GAGVSQSPSNKVTEKGKDVELRCDPISGHTALYWYRQSLGQGLEFLIYFQGNSAPDKSGLPSDRFSAERTGGSVSTLTIQRTQQEDSAVYLCASSLEASVSEQYFGPGTRLTVT.

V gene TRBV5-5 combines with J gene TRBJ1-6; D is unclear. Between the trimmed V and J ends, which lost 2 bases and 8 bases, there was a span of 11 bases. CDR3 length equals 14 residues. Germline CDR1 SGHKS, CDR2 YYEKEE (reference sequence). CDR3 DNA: TGTGCCAGCAGCTTCGCGGAGATGTATTCACCCCTCCACTTT. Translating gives CASSFAEMYSPLHF.

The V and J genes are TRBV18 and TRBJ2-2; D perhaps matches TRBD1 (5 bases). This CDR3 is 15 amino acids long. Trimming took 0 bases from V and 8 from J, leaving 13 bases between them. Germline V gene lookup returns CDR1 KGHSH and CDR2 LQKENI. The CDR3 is CASSPPGQGTGELFF. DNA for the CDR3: TGTGCCAGCTCACCACCTGGGCAGGGAACGGGGGAGCTGTTTTTT.

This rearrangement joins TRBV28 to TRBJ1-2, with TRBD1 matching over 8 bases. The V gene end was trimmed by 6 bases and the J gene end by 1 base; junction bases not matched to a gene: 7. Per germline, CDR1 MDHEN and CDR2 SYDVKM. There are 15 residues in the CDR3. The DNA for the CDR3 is TGTGCCAGCAGCTCCGGGACAGGCTTTAACTATGGCTACACCTTC. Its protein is CASSSGTGFNYGYTF.

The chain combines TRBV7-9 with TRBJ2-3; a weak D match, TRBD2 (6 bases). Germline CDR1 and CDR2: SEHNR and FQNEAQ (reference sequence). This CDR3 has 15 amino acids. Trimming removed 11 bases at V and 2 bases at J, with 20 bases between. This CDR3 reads CAVDPSGSPTDTQYF. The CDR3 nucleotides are TGTGCCGTAGACCCGAGCGGGTCACCCACAGATACGCAGTATTTT.

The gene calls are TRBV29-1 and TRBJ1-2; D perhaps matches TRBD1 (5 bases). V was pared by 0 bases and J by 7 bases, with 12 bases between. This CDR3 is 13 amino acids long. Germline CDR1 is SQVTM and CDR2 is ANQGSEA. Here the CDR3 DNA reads TGCAGCGTTGAAGAGACTAGGGGTCGTGGCTACACCTTC. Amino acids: CSVEETRGRGYTF.

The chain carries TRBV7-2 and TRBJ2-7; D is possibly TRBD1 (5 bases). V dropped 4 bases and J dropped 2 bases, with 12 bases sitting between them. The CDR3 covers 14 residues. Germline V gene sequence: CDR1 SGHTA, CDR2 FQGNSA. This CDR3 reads CASSSQGRAYEQYF. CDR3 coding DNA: TGTGCCAGCAGCTCTCAGGGTCGCGCCTACGAGCAGTACTTC. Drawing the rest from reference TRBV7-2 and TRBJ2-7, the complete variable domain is GAGVSQSPSNKVTEKGKDVELRCDPISGHTALYWYRQSLGQGLEFLIYFQGNSAPDKSGLPSDRFSAERTGGSVSTLTIQRTQQEDSAVYLCASSSQGRAYEQYFGPGTRLTVT.

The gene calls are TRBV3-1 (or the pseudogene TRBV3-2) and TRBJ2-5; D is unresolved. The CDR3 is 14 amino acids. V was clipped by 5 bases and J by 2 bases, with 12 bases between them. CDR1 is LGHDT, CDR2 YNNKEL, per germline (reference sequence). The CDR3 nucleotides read TGTGCCAGCAGCTCGAGCCTGCAACAAGAGACCCAGTACTTC. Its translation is CASSSSLQQETQYF.

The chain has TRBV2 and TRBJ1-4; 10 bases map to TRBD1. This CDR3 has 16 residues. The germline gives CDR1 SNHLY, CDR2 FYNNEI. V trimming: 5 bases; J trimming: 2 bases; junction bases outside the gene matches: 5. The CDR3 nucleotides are TGTGCCAGCAGTCGGACAGGGGGTACGACTAATGAAAAACTGTTTTTT. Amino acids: CASSRTGGTTNEKLFF.

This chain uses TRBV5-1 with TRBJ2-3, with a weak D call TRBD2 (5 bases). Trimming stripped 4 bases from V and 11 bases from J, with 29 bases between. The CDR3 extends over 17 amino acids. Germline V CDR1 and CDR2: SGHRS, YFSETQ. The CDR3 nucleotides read TGCGCCAGCAGCACAAAACAGCCCGCAGGACCTCCGAGGGAGCAGTATTTT. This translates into CASSTKQPAGPPREQYF.

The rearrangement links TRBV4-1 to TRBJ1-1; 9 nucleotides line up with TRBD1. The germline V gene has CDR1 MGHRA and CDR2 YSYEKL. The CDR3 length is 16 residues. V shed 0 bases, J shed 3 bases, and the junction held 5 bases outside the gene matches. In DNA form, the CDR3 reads TGCGCCAGCAGCCAAGACGGGACAGGGTGGGACACTGAAGCTTTCTTT. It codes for CASSQDGTGWDTEAFF.

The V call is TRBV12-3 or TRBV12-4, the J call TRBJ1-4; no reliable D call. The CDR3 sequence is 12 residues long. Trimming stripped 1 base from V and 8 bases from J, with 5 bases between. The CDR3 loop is CASSLGGEKLFF. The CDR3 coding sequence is TGTGCCAGCAGTTTAGGAGGCGAAAAACTGTTTTTT.

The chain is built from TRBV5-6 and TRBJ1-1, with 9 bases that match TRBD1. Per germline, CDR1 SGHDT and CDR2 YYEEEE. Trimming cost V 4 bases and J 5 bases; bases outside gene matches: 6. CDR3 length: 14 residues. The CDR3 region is CASSRGQGRTEAFF. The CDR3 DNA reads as TGTGCCAGCAGCCGGGGACAGGGTAGGACTGAAGCTTTCTTT.

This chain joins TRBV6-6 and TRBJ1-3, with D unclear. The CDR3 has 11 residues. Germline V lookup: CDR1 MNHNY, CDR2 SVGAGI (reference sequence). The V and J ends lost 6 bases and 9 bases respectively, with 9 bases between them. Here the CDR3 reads CASRREATIYF. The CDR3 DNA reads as TGTGCCAGCAGGAGGGAAGCCACCATATATTTT.

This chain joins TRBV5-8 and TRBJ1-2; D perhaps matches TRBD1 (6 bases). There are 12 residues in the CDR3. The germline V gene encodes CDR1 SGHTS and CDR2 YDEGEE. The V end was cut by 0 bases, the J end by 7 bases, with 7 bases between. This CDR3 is CASSLVQGGYTF. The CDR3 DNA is TGTGCCAGCAGCTTGGTACAGGGTGGCTACACCTTC.

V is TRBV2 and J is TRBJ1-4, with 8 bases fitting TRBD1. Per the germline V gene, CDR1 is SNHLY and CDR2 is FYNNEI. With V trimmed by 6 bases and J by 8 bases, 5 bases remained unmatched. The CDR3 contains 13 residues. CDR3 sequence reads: CASRRQGLEKLFF. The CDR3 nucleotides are TGTGCCAGCAGGAGACAGGGGTTGGAAAAACTGTTTTTT.

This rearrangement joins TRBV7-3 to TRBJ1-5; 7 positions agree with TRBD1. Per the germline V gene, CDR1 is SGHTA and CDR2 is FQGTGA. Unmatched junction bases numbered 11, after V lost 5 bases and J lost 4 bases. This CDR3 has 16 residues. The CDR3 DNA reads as TGTGCCAGCAGCGCCACTCAGGGGGGCCGAAATCAGCCCCAGCATTTT. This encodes CASSATQGGRNQPQHF.

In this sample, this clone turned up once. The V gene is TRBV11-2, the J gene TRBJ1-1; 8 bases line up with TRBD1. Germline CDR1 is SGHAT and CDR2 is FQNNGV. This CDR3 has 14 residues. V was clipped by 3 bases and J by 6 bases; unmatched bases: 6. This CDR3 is CASSLRTGKSEAFF. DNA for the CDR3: TGTGCCAGCAGCTTGCGGACAGGGAAATCTGAAGCTTTCTTT.

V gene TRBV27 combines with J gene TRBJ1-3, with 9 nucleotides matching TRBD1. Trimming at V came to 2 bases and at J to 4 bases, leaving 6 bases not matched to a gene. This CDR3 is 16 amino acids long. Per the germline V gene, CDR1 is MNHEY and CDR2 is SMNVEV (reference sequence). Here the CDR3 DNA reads TGTGCCAGCAGTTTAAACAGGGGGCTCGGAGGAAACACCATATATTTT. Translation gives CASSLNRGLGGNTIYF.

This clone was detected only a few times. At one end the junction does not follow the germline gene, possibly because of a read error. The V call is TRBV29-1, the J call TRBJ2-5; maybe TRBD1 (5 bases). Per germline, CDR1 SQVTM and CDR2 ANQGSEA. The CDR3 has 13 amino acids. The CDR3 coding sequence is TGCAGCGTCGAAGGGCACAGGCAAGAGACCCAGTACTTC. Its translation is CSVEGHRQETQYF.